This T cell receptor beta chain was sequenced in a study of T cell repertoires in cytomegalovirus infection. Background on the study: Indications came from public TCR beta signatures; they pointed to CMV infection and to a matching HLA type.

MiXCR, applied by TCRdb to the reads, yields one record per CDR3 protein. Here the sample spans about 250,000 distinct CDR3 sequences, more than 15% being singletons. The CDR3 has 15 residues. Deletions cut 6 bases from V and 0 bases from J, with 11 bases between. The V gene is TRBV12-3 or TRBV12-4, the J gene TRBJ2-2, with D possibly being TRBD1 (6 bases). Specimen: CD8+ T cells from PBMCs. The receptor's source is a human donor in good health (CMV status not recorded). Some clones in this sample may be carry-over from other donors' samples. The CDR3 DNA follows: TGTGCCAGCAGCCCCCAGGGGACGAACACCGGGGAGCTGTTTTTT. This translates into CASSPQGTNTGELFF.